The following is a T cell receptor (beta chain) sequence with its context. Its specificity is not known. These data are taken from a study of T cells in Graves' hyperthyroidism and ophthalmopathy. Regarding the study as a whole: Appearing also in blood were most of the thyroid clonotypes expanded above 0.001. Separation of ophthalmopathy from stable hyperthyroidism was achieved by a 13 V-J model. The model anticipated ophthalmopathy a median approximately 6.6 months pre-onset.

TCR beta CDR3 region amplification was performed from RNA transcripts. Researchers ran a first-round RT-PCR on the TCR CDR3 using the HTBI primer set. TCRdb fed the multiplex PCR reads into MiXCR, producing one record per CDR3 protein. Of hundreds of thousands of distinct CDR3 sequences detected, 45% appear once; the ten largest clones hold about 7%. Looked up from germline, CDR1 is MDHEN and CDR2 is SYDVKM. The CDR3 is 14 amino acids. The V end lost 6 bases, the J end lost 0 bases, and 12 bases lay between the germline ends. The sequence was obtained from an adult man with Graves' disease, either hyperthyroidism or ophthalmopathy (not recorded which). Sequencing was carried out using peripheral blood or thyroid tissue (not recorded which). This rearrangement joins TRBV28 to TRBJ2-7, with D possibly matching TRBD1 (5 bases). The DNA of the CDR3 is TGTGCCAGCAGGGGATCGACAGTCTCCTACGAGCAGTACTTC. Its translation: CASRGSTVSYEQYF.